These T cell receptor beta chains were read from a single sample in a study of PD-1 blockade in mismatch repair-deficient tumors. Only in-frame clones appear in the TCRdb table, and some are missing; sequencing was by immunoSEQ multiplex PCR. The data contain about 39,000 clones, approximately 88% of them seen just once; the ten biggest clones take up approximately 0.98%. The sequencing used PBMCs, collected about 40 weeks after starting pembrolizumab. The source is an adult with mismatch repair-deficient cancer. CDR3s include the opening cysteine and the closing phenylalanine or tryptophan.

V gene	J gene	CDR3 protein
TRBV7-3	TRBJ1-2	CASSLIPAGNYGYTF
TRBV9	TRBJ1-4	CASSFGLLGGEKLFF
TRBV2	TRBJ2-3	CASRGGLNTDTQYF
TRBV7-2	TRBJ1-5	CASSWEVGPQHF
TRBV9	TRBJ2-2	CASSVGARRDTGELFF
TRBV5-4	TRBJ2-7	CASSYDRSYEQYF
TRBV5-1	TRBJ2-1	CASRLQDYNEQFF
TRBV28	TRBJ1-4	CASSSSRDRATNEKLFF
TRBV19	TRBJ2-6	CAGGSGANVLTF
TRBV28	TRBJ1-5	CASRIQISNQPQHF
TRBV5-1	TRBJ2-1	CASSLTTSGTYNEQFF
TRBV6-5	TRBJ2-1	CASSYSRRGGANEQFF
TRBV27	TRBJ2-7	CASTEPSGSVYEQYF
TRBV29-1	TRBJ1-3	CSVGSYAGNTIYF
TRBV9	TRBJ1-1	CASSVKQGTGENTEAFF
TRBV5-1	TRBJ2-1	CASSLDALAGYNEQFF
TRBV28	TRBJ1-2	CASIATGYGYTF
TRBV2	TRBJ2-5	CASRLTGVQTQYF
TRBV5-4	TRBJ1-2	CASSLYLGDYGYTF
TRBV27	TRBJ1-6	CASSLKERLSYNSPLHF
TRBV5-1	TRBJ1-3	CASSLAGQRFGNTIYF
TRBV5-1	TRBJ2-1	CASSHWGTSSYNEQFF
TRBV5-1	TRBJ2-2	CASSISSGPRTGELFF
TRBV28	TRBJ2-7	CASSKGRGPYEQYF
TRBV11-3	TRBJ1-2	CASSPDTNYGYTF
TRBV10-3	TRBJ1-1	CAISATGNTEAFF
TRBV5-1	TRBJ2-3	CASSPGLAESTDTQYF
TRBV5-5	TRBJ2-5	CASSRISGEGRETQYF
TRBV5-1	TRBJ1-4	CASSLVQGAGEKLFF
TRBV5-1	TRBJ2-5	CASSLTPTGGERETQYF
TRBV7-3	TRBJ2-1	CASSPQGTAGYNEQFF
TRBV21-1	TRBJ2-7	CASSSLSTSGMSYEQYF
TRBV29-1	TRBJ1-2	CSVEKGRGYGYTF
TRBV28	TRBJ2-7	CASSSSGVTYEQYF
TRBV11-2	TRBJ1-1	CASSLARGWTEAFF
TRBV5-8	TRBJ2-1	CASSGGQGLVNEQFF
TRBV6-1	TRBJ1-5	CASHSPGLNQPQHF
TRBV6-1	TRBJ2-7	CASSAKDRLYEQYF
TRBV5-1	TRBJ2-5	CASSSMGGETQYF
TRBV29-1	TRBJ2-7	CSAGIPGLGYEQYF
TRBV5-6	TRBJ2-7	CASSLGRREGRNEQYF
TRBV27	TRBJ2-1	CASKDSVGQAYNEQFF
TRBV7-2	TRBJ1-1	CASSLRQNTEAFF
TRBV29-1	TRBJ2-7	CSVTTGISYEQYF
TRBV6-6	TRBJ1-5	CASSRGTDNQPQHF
TRBV7-3	TRBJ2-3	CASSLNAGTADTQYF